Included here is one TCR beta chain sequence, with context. Antigen unknown. The ends were cut back, 4 bases at V and 5 bases at J, with 14 bases in the middle. Germline values: CDR1 SQVTM, CDR2 ANQGSEA. The CDR3 runs 13 residues. Genomic DNA was employed as the template in profiling TCR beta VDJ and CDR3. TCRdb re-analysed the reads in MiXCR, keeping a single row per CDR3 protein. The sample carries roughly 180,000 distinct CDR3 sequences, around 63% recorded once. This specimen belongs to a study of CD8+CD57+ T cells in acquired aplastic anemia. Study overall: On average, sorted CD4+ and CD8+ cells gave roughly 3 ug of DNA. Study observations and caveats: Patients showed no significant difference from controls in CD8+ Simpson's diversity. Some 28 sequences, all CD8+ CDR3, were shared between patients and controls.

Whoever was chosen for sequencing had shown CD8+CD57+ cell expansion by flow cytometry. Severe acquired aplastic anemia was present in every patient. The sequence was obtained from a human donor with aplastic anemia. This rearrangement joins TRBV29-1 to TRBJ1-1, with D hard to call. The sequencing sample was made of sorted CD4+, CD8+, or CD8+CD57+ T cells (not recorded which) from PBMCs. CDR3 sequence: CSVGTALGTEAFF. The CDR3 nucleotides read TGCAGCGTTGGGACGGCCCTGGGTACTGAAGCTTTCTTT.